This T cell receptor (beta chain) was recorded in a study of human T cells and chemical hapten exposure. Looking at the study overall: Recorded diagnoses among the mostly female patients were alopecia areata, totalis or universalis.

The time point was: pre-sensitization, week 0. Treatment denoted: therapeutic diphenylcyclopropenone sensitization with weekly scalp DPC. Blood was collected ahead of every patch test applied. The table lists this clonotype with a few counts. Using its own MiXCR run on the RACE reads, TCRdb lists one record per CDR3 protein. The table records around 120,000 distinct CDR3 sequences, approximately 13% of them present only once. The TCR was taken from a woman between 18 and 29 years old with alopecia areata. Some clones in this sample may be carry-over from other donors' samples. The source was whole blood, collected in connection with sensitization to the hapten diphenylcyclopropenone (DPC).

The CDR3 protein is CASSSGQPGETQYF. The CDR3 DNA is TGTGCCAGCAGTTCGGGACAGCCGGGGGAGACCCAGTACTTC. The gene calls are TRBV6-2 or TRBV6-3 and TRBJ2-5, with 7 nucleotides matching TRBD1. Germline V gene data show CDR1 as MNHEY and CDR2 as SVGEGT. The V gene end was trimmed by 4 bases and the J gene end by 5 bases; junction bases not matched to a gene: 7. The CDR3 is 14 amino acids.